These T cell receptor beta chains were read from a single sample in a study of blood T cell repertoires in COVID-19. The data were produced by immunoSEQ multiplex PCR, yet TCRdb's version contains in-frame clones alone and is incomplete. Here the sample spans approximately 140,000 clones, approximately 90% being singletons. The sample comprised peripheral blood. The receptor source for this set is a human donor with COVID-19, enrolled during active disease. The donor label of this sample is uncertain. CDR3s include the opening cysteine and the closing phenylalanine or tryptophan. D genes are given only for firm matches. Some rows mark clone size as missing; the rest say once, few, many or name a class of expanded clone.

J: TRBJ1-1
V: TRBV12-3/TRBV12-4
D: NA
size: NA
CDR3: CASTWTENTEAFF
DNA: TGTGCCAGCACCTGGACAGAGAACACTGAAGCTTTCTTT

J: TRBJ2-1
V: TRBV3-1/TRBV3-2
D: TRBD2
size: NA
CDR3: CASSLDPTSGAYNEQFF
DNA: TGTGCCAGCAGCCTCGACCCCACTAGCGGGGCATACAATGAGCAGTTCTTC

J: TRBJ2-7
V: TRBV4-1
D: NA
size: once
CDR3: CASSQGGLADIEQYF
DNA: TGCGCCAGCAGCCAAGGGGGGCTTGCGGATATAGAGCAGTACTTC

J: TRBJ2-7
V: TRBV9
D: TRBD1
size: NA
CDR3: CASSVGAGGSYEQYF
DNA: TGTGCCAGCAGCGTGGGGGCAGGGGGCTCCTACGAGCAGTACTTC

J: TRBJ1-2
V: TRBV10-3
D: TRBD1
size: NA
CDR3: CATNRGINYGYTF
DNA: TGTGCCACCAACAGGGGAATTAACTATGGCTACACCTTC

J: TRBJ1-5
V: TRBV20-1
D: NA
size: NA
CDR3: CSASRVRGNQPQHF
DNA: TGCAGTGCTAGTAGGGTTCGGGGGAATCAGCCCCAGCATTTT

J: TRBJ2-2
V: TRBV24-1
D: TRBD1
size: NA
CDR3: CATSDAGQGLDTGELFF
DNA: TGTGCCACCAGTGATGCCGGACAGGGACTGGACACCGGGGAGCTGTTTTTT

J: TRBJ1-5
V: TRBV30
D: NA
size: NA
CDR3: CAWTGNPIQPQHF
DNA: TGTGCCTGGACAGGGAACCCAATTCAGCCCCAGCATTTT

J: TRBJ1-2
V: TRBV29-1
D: TRBD1
size: NA
CDR3: CSVEGTGGAGYTF
DNA: TGCAGCGTTGAAGGGACAGGGGGCGCGGGCTACACCTTC

J: TRBJ2-1
V: TRBV5-1
D: NA
size: NA
CDR3: CASSLSPREGFSYNEQFF
DNA: TGCGCCAGCAGCTTGAGTCCCCGCGAGGGATTTTCGTACAATGAGCAGTTCTTC

J: TRBJ2-7
V: TRBV6-4
D: TRBD2
size: NA
CDR3: CASSDSFYGTSAYEQYF
DNA: TGTGCCAGCAGTGACTCGTTTTATGGGACTAGCGCCTACGAGCAGTACTTC

J: TRBJ1-2
V: TRBV20-1
D: NA
size: NA
CDR3: CSATDGYTF
DNA: TGCAGTGCTACGGATGGCTACACCTTC

J: TRBJ1-2
V: TRBV19
D: TRBD1
size: NA
CDR3: CASSVTGGYYGYTF
DNA: TGTGCCAGTAGTGTCACAGGGGGTTACTATGGCTACACCTTC

J: TRBJ2-3
V: TRBV18
D: NA
size: NA
CDR3: CASSPGTPDTQYF
DNA: TGTGCCAGCTCACCCGGGACACCAGATACGCAGTATTTT

J: TRBJ1-1
V: TRBV3-1/TRBV3-2
D: NA
size: once
CDR3: CASSPGTYTEAFF
DNA: TGTGCCAGCAGCCCAGGGACTTACACTGAAGCTTTCTTT

J: TRBJ2-3
V: TRBV29-1
D: TRBD2
size: NA
CDR3: CSVTYYITSGFTDTQYF
DNA: TGCAGCGTTACCTACTATATTACTAGCGGTTTCACAGATACGCAGTATTTT

J: TRBJ1-2
V: TRBV10-2
D: TRBD1
size: NA
CDR3: CASSESGQVSVGYTF
DNA: TGCGCCAGCAGTGAGTCAGGACAGGTGTCGGTTGGCTACACCTTC

J: TRBJ1-2
V: TRBV11-2
D: TRBD1
size: NA
CDR3: CASGWDRSNYGYTF
DNA: TGTGCCAGCGGCTGGGACAGATCTAACTATGGCTACACCTTC

J: TRBJ1-6
V: TRBV30
D: NA
size: once
CDR3: CAWDPGHRLSPLHF
DNA: TGTGCCTGGGACCCTGGACATCGACTGTCACCCCTCCACTTT

J: TRBJ1-1
V: TRBV10-3
D: TRBD1
size: NA
CDR3: CAMGGQGRGTEAFF
DNA: TGTGCCATGGGGGGACAGGGACGGGGCACTGAAGCTTTCTTT

J: TRBJ2-1
V: TRBV6-6
D: TRBD2
size: NA
CDR3: CASSRTSGGAGLGSSYNEQFF
DNA: TGTGCCAGCAGTCGGACTAGCGGGGGGGCCGGATTAGGTAGTTCCTACAATGAGCAGTTCTTC

J: TRBJ2-3
V: TRBV4-1
D: NA
size: once
CDR3: CASSQDWGQSTDTQYF
DNA: TGCGCCAGCAGCCAAGATTGGGGACAAAGCACAGATACGCAGTATTTT

J: TRBJ2-7
V: TRBV25-1
D: TRBD1
size: NA
CDR3: CASSDLDRAGEQYF
DNA: TGTGCCAGCAGTGACTTGGACAGGGCAGGAGAGCAGTACTTC

J: TRBJ1-1
V: TRBV7-9
D: TRBD1
size: NA
CDR3: CASSLWTGWNTEAFF
DNA: TGTGCCAGCAGCTTGTGGACAGGGTGGAACACTGAAGCTTTCTTT

J: TRBJ2-1
V: TRBV5-1
D: TRBD2
size: NA
CDR3: CASSLVASGSDEQFF
DNA: TGCGCCAGCAGCTTGGTGGCTAGCGGGAGTGATGAGCAGTTCTTC

J: TRBJ2-5
V: TRBV3-1/TRBV3-2
D: NA
size: NA
CDR3: CASSQESVRGPSRTQYF
DNA: TGTGCCAGCAGCCAGGAATCGGTGCGGGGGCCCTCGAGAACCCAGTACTTC

J: TRBJ1-2
V: TRBV5-1
D: NA
size: NA
CDR3: CASSLAVPGAGYGYTF
DNA: TGCGCCAGCAGCTTGGCAGTACCAGGGGCCGGTTATGGCTACACCTTC

J: TRBJ1-2
V: TRBV10-3
D: NA
size: NA
CDR3: CAISESRTALYGYTF
DNA: TGTGCCATCAGTGAGTCAAGGACAGCTCTGTATGGCTACACCTTC

J: TRBJ1-2
V: TRBV5-4
D: NA
size: NA
CDR3: CASSRQVSYYGYTF
DNA: TGTGCCAGCTCCAGACAGGTTAGTTACTATGGCTACACCTTC

J: TRBJ1-6
V: TRBV19
D: NA
size: NA
CDR3: CASPSWSSYNSPLHF
DNA: TGTGCCAGCCCTTCATGGAGCTCCTATAATTCACCCCTCCACTTT

J: TRBJ1-2
V: TRBV18
D: NA
size: NA
CDR3: CASSPSQGGFGYTF
DNA: TGTGCCAGCTCACCATCCCAGGGAGGTTTCGGCTACACCTTC

J: TRBJ1-1
V: TRBV6-6
D: NA
size: NA
CDR3: CASSYSRYTEAFF
DNA: TGTGCCAGCAGTTACTCCAGGTACACTGAAGCTTTCTTT

J: TRBJ1-2
V: TRBV29-1
D: NA
size: NA
CDR3: CSVFQTNYGYTF
DNA: TGCAGCGTTTTTCAAACTAACTATGGCTACACCTTC

J: TRBJ2-7
V: TRBV12-3/TRBV12-4
D: NA
size: NA
CDR3: CASSARTPYEQYF
DNA: TGTGCCAGCAGTGCTCGGACACCCTACGAGCAGTACTTC

J: TRBJ1-4
V: TRBV19
D: TRBD1
size: NA
CDR3: CASSMAQGMFGANEKLFF
DNA: TGTGCCAGTAGTATGGCACAGGGGATGTTTGGAGCTAATGAAAAACTGTTTTTT

J: TRBJ1-1
V: TRBV29-1
D: TRBD1
size: once
CDR3: CSVVSDRVTEAFF
DNA: TGCAGCGTTGTATCGGACAGGGTCACTGAAGCTTTCTTT

J: TRBJ1-2
V: TRBV2
D: TRBD1
size: many
CDR3: CASSLGQGAAAGGYTF
DNA: TGTGCCAGCAGCCTAGGACAGGGGGCGGCTGCTGGCGGCTACACCTTC